These T cell receptor beta chains were read from a single sample in a study of blood T cell repertoires in COVID-19. The data were produced by immunoSEQ multiplex PCR, yet TCRdb's version contains in-frame clones alone and is incomplete. The sample consists of some 120,000 clones, approximately 84% of them appearing once. Input material: peripheral blood. All receptors derive from a man in his forties or fifties with acute or convalescent COVID-19. Both conserved end residues are part of each CDR3. Fields, in order: clone size, J gene, D gene, CDR3 length, V gene, CDR3 protein, CDR3 DNA. The D gene is left open where the match is weak. Expanded clones get a size class; other rows say once, few or many, or leave the size out.

-,TRBJ2-7,TRBD2,15,TRBV18,CASSPRGGEGYEQYF,TGTGCCAGCTCACCCCGGGGGGGAGAAGGCTACGAGCAGTACTTC
-,TRBJ2-4,-,14,TRBV5-1,CASSSTLAKNIQYF,TGCGCCAGCAGCTCGACACTGGCCAAAAACATTCAGTACTTC
once,TRBJ2-3,TRBD1,17,TRBV7-3,CASGMGADRVSTDTQYF,TGTGCCAGTGGCATGGGGGCGGACAGGGTGAGCACAGATACGCAGTATTTT
-,TRBJ1-5,-,14,TRBV7-2,CASSPWTDYQPQHF,TGTGCCAGCAGCCCCTGGACTGATTATCAGCCCCAGCATTTT
-,TRBJ1-5,-,17,TRBV29-1,CSVEDRDTLGRDQPQHF,TGCAGCGTTGAAGACCGGGACACCTTGGGTAGGGATCAGCCCCAGCATTTT
-,TRBJ2-1,TRBD2,16,TRBV27,CASSSLAGLLYNEQFF,TGTGCCAGCAGTTCCCTAGCGGGACTGCTCTACAATGAGCAGTTCTTC
-,TRBJ2-2,TRBD1,16,TRBV19,CASSPGTGGRTGELFF,TGTGCCAGTAGCCCCGGGACAGGGGGCAGGACCGGGGAGCTGTTTTTT
-,TRBJ2-1,-,16,TRBV5-5,CASSLIVGSSYNEQFF,TGTGCCAGCAGCTTGATTGTAGGGAGCTCCTACAATGAGCAGTTCTTC
-,TRBJ2-2,TRBD2,20,TRBV15,CATSRGSGTSGFGGTGELFF,TGTGCCACCAGCAGAGGGTCAGGGACTAGCGGGTTTGGTGGCACCGGGGAGCTGTTTTTT
-,TRBJ1-4,TRBD1,16,TRBV27,CASSSPRTGRNEKLFF,TGTGCCAGCTCCTCGCCCCGGACAGGGAGAAATGAAAAACTGTTTTTT
-,TRBJ2-1,TRBD2,16,TRBV25-1,CASSESSGRNHNEQFF,TGTGCCAGCAGTGAATCGAGCGGGAGAAACCACAATGAGCAGTTCTTC
-,TRBJ2-5,TRBD2,16,TRBV6-2/TRBV6-3,CASSYSSGGPQETQYF,TGTGCCAGCAGTTACTCTAGCGGGGGCCCTCAAGAGACCCAGTACTTC
few,TRBJ2-1,TRBD2,15,TRBV11-3,CASSSGGGTYNEQFF,TGTGCCAGCAGCTCGGGGGGAGGTACCTACAATGAGCAGTTCTTC
-,TRBJ1-3,-,14,TRBV10-3,CAISESGGSGTIYF,TGTGCCATCAGTGAGTCCGGGGGTTCTGGCACCATATATTTT
few,TRBJ1-6,-,16,TRBV6-5,CASSYSRVNYNSPLHF,TGTGCCAGCAGTTACTCGAGGGTGAACTATAATTCACCCCTCCACTTT
-,TRBJ2-1,-,15,TRBV6-5,CASSSPGSLSNEQFF,TGTGCCAGCAGTTCCCCGGGTAGCCTCTCCAATGAGCAGTTCTTC
-,TRBJ1-2,-,15,TRBV27,CASSSDPRESYGYTF,TGTGCCAGCAGTTCTGACCCACGGGAATCCTATGGCTACACCTTC
-,TRBJ1-5,TRBD1,13,TRBV18,CASSNRGGQPQHF,TGTGCCAGCTCAAACAGGGGAGGCCAGCCCCAGCATTTT
-,TRBJ2-2,-,12,TRBV9,CASSVSYGELFF,TGTGCCAGCAGCGTCTCTTACGGGGAGCTGTTTTTT
-,TRBJ2-7,-,14,TRBV9,CASSPRDFSYEQYF,TGTGCCAGCAGCCCTCGGGACTTCTCCTACGAGCAGTACTTC
-,TRBJ2-5,TRBD1,14,TRBV7-7,CASSRGQGSGTQYF,TGTGCTAGCAGCAGGGGACAGGGGTCAGGGACCCAGTACTTC
-,TRBJ2-7,-,16,TRBV21-1,CASPGAGLLPPYEQYF,TGTGCCAGCCCGGGAGCGGGGCTTCTTCCTCCCTACGAGCAGTACTTC
-,TRBJ2-4,-,12,TRBV27,CASSPSKNIQYF,TGTGCCAGCAGTCCCAGCAAAAACATTCAGTACTTC
-,TRBJ1-3,-,15,TRBV5-5,CASSWPGSSGNTIYF,TGTGCCAGCAGCTGGCCGGGTTCCTCTGGAAACACCATATATTTT
-,TRBJ1-1,TRBD1,15,TRBV11-2,CASSLVTGGDTEAFF,TGTGCCAGCAGCTTGGTTACAGGGGGCGACACTGAAGCTTTCTTT
-,TRBJ1-1,-,14,TRBV7-9,CASSLVGVNTEAFF,TGTGCCAGCAGCTTAGTAGGGGTGAACACTGAAGCTTTCTTT
-,TRBJ1-2,-,17,TRBV18,CASSPGYSRQGGYGYTF,TGTGCCAGCTCACCAGGGTACTCGCGTCAGGGAGGTTATGGCTACACCTTC
-,TRBJ2-6,-,18,TRBV10-2,CASSESGGGGSGANVLTF,TGCGCCAGCAGTGAGTCAGGAGGGGGCGGCTCTGGGGCCAACGTCCTGACTTTC
-,TRBJ1-6,TRBD1,16,TRBV6-1,CASSVGTGVNNSPLHF,TGTGCCAGCAGTGTCGGGACAGGGGTAAATAATTCACCCCTCCACTTT
once,TRBJ1-3,-,14,TRBV6-5,CASRPLGAGNTIYF,TGTGCCAGCAGGCCCCTAGGGGCAGGAAACACCATATATTTT
few,TRBJ2-7,-,12,TRBV18,CASSPGTYEQYF,TGTGCCAGCTCACCCGGGACATACGAGCAGTACTTC
-,TRBJ1-2,TRBD1,13,TRBV6-6,CASSYPGGYGYTF,TGTGCCAGCAGTTACCCAGGGGGCTATGGCTACACCTTC
-,TRBJ2-7,-,12,TRBV6-6,CASSPDLYEQYF,TGTGCCAGCAGTCCCGACTTGTACGAGCAGTACTTC
-,TRBJ1-6,-,15,TRBV10-2,CASRRGVGGNSPLHF,TGCGCCAGCAGGAGAGGGGTGGGAGGGAATTCACCCCTCCACTTT
-,TRBJ1-2,-,13,TRBV12-3/TRBV12-4,CASSRTGPYGYTF,TGTGCCAGCAGTCGCACAGGACCCTATGGCTACACCTTC
few,TRBJ1-2,TRBD1,15,TRBV27,CASSPWDRAHSGYTF,TGTGCCAGCAGTCCTTGGGACAGGGCACATTCTGGCTACACCTTC
few,TRBJ2-1,TRBD2,14,TRBV4-1,CASTLAGGYNEQFF,TGCGCCAGCACCCTAGCGGGGGGCTACAATGAGCAGTTCTTC
-,TRBJ1-1,TRBD1,15,TRBV18,CASSPWTGYNTEAFF,TGTGCCAGCTCACCCTGGACAGGGTACAACACTGAAGCTTTCTTT
-,TRBJ1-5,TRBD1,14,TRBV28,CASSHRQGNQPQHF,TGTGCCAGCAGTCATCGACAGGGGAATCAGCCCCAGCATTTT
-,TRBJ1-3,-,15,TRBV30,CAWSRRVSSGNTIYF,TGTGCCTGGAGCCGACGGGTGAGCTCTGGAAACACCATATATTTT
-,TRBJ2-2,-,14,TRBV4-2,CASSQARGTGELFF,TGTGCCAGCAGCCAAGCTAGGGGCACCGGGGAGCTGTTTTTT
once,TRBJ1-2,-,11,TRBV5-6,CASSSGVGYTF,TGTGCCAGCAGCTCAGGGGTTGGCTACACCTTC
-,TRBJ2-3,-,12,TRBV28,CASSSRQFMQYF,TGTGCCAGCAGTTCAAGACAGTTCATGCAGTATTTT